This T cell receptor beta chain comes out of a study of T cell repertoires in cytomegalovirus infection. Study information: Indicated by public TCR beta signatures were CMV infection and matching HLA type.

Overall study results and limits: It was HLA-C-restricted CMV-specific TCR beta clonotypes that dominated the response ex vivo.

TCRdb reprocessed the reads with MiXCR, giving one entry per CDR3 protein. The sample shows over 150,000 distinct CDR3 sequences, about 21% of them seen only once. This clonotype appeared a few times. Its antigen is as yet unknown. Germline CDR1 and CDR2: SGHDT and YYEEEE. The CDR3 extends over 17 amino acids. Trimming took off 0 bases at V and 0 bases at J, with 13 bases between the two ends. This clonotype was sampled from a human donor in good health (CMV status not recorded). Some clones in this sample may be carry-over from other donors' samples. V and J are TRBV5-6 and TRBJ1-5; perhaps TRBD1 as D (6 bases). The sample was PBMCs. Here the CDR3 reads CASSLGPDRISNQPQHF. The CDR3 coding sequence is TGTGCCAGCAGCTTGGGACCCGACAGGATTAGCAATCAGCCCCAGCATTTT.